The 8 T cell receptor beta chains listed next were all sequenced from one sample in a study of cytomegalovirus exposure and HLA in healthy donors. The PCR ran on 60 Vbeta and 13 Jbeta primers. Only in-frame clones appear in the TCRdb table, and some are missing; sequencing was by immunoSEQ multiplex PCR. Among about 240,000 clones listed, around 80% were seen once. The sequencing input was PBMCs. The receptors come from a boy between 5 and 17 years old in good health and CMV-seronegative.

This clone was observed a few times. The chain has TRBV4-2 and TRBJ2-1; D is perhaps TRBD2 (6 bases). CDR3 length equals 18 residues. Trimming took off 4 bases at V and 2 bases at J, with 21 bases between the two ends. Per germline, CDR1 LGHNA and CDR2 YNFKEQ. The CDR3 loop is CASSPPHSLARTYNEQFF. DNA of the CDR3: TGTGCCAGCAGCCCACCTCATTCACTAGCCCGGACCTACAATGAGCAGTTCTTC.

This chain joins TRBV19 and TRBJ1-1, with 9 bases matching TRBD1. J was trimmed by 4 bases and V by 4 bases; bases with no gene match: 4. The CDR3 covers 14 residues. The germline gives CDR1 LNHDA, CDR2 SQIVND (reference sequence). CDR3 nucleotide sequence: TGTGCCAGTAGTAGGGACAGGGAGGGCACTGAAGCTTTCTTT. Protein: CASSRDREGTEAFF.

Concerning this clone: The same CDR3 arises from other DNA sequences in this sample as well. This sequence joins TRBV29-1 and TRBJ2-7, with 9 bases fitting TRBD1. The trim removed 4 bases at V and 2 bases at J, leaving 6 bases unmatched. The CDR3 is made up of 14 amino acids. The V gene's germline CDR1 is SQVTM and CDR2 ANQGSEA. The CDR3 here is CSVAEQGAAYEQYF. DNA for the CDR3: TGCAGCGTTGCCGAACAGGGGGCGGCCTACGAGCAGTACTTC.

This chain links TRBV19 with TRBJ1-2; 7 nucleotides align to TRBD1. CDR1 and CDR2 (germline): LNHDA, SQIVND (reference sequence). With V trimmed by 4 bases and J by 4 bases, 9 bases remained unmatched. This CDR3 region has 15 residues. The CDR3 nucleotides are TGTGCCAGTAGTACTACAGGGGAGAGGTTCTATGGCTACACCTTC. It translates to CASSTTGERFYGYTF.

The gene calls are TRBV7-9 and TRBJ2-7, with TRBD1 as a possible D gene (5 bases). Germline V gene sequence: CDR1 SEHNR, CDR2 FQNEAQ (reference sequence). This CDR3 comprises 13 residues. V lost 5 bases, J lost 2 bases, and 10 bases lay in between. The CDR3 region has the DNA TGTGCCAGCAGCACAGGAAGTCCCTACGAGCAGTACTTC. It specifies CASSTGSPYEQYF.

The J gene is TRBJ1-1, the V gene TRBV7-9; the D gene is possibly TRBD1 (6 bases). Trimming shortened V by 6 bases and J by 6 bases, and 11 bases separated the two germline ends. The CDR3 runs to 12 residues. Looked up from germline, CDR1 is SEHNR and CDR2 is FQNEAQ (reference sequence). The CDR3 region has the DNA TGTGCCAGCAGTGTCAGGGGATCTGAAGCTTTCTTT. It yields the protein CASSVRGSEAFF. Together with reference TRBV7-9 and TRBJ1-1, the CDR3 gives the full variable domain: DTGVSQNPRHKITKRGQNVTFRCDPISEHNRLYWYRQTLGQGPEFLTYFQNEAQLEKSRLLSDRFSAERPKGSFSTLEIQRTEQGDSAMYLCASSVRGSEAFFGQGTRLTVV.

This sequence joins TRBV6-6 and TRBJ1-1; a weak D match, TRBD1 (6 bases). The CDR3 consists of 13 residues. CDR1 is MNHNY, CDR2 SVGAGI, per germline (reference sequence). The germline V and J ends were trimmed by 7 bases and 8 bases, with 17 bases remaining between them. CDR3 DNA: TGTGCCAGCACCCAAACAGGGTCGGTCGAAGCTTTCTTT. Protein: CASTQTGSVEAFF.

CDR3 coding DNA: TGCGCCAGCAGCTTGGCCGGGAGCGGATACGAGCAGTACTTC. Protein product: CASSLAGSGYEQYF. The rearrangement links TRBV5-1 to TRBJ2-7, with D possibly being TRBD2 (6 bases). Germline CDR1 SGHRS, CDR2 YFSETQ. The V end was cut by 0 bases, the J end by 4 bases, with 11 bases between. There are 14 residues in the CDR3.